Presented here are 31 T cell receptor beta chains from one specimen sequenced in a study of cytomegalovirus exposure and HLA in healthy donors. The primer mix had 60 Vbeta and 13 Jbeta primers. Assay: immunoSEQ multiplex PCR; the TCRdb copy retains only in-frame clones and omits some. Altogether some 220,000 clones are present, around four fifths being singletons, with the ten largest covering approximately 0.47%. The sequenced sample consisted of PBMCs. These receptors all stem from a boy younger than 18 in good health and CMV-seronegative.

Comment on this clone: The junction departs from the called germline gene at one end, perhaps through a read error. The rearrangement links TRBV7-9 to TRBJ2-1; 8 positions agree with TRBD2. CDR3 length: 17 residues. In germline, CDR1 is SEHNR, CDR2 FQNEAQ (reference sequence). CDR3 sequence reads: CSSSSSLLLAAYNEQFF. For the CDR3, the DNA is TGTTCCAGCAGCTCCTCCTTACTACTAGCGGCCTACAATGAGCAGTTCTTC.

V usage is TRBV6-1 and J usage is TRBJ1-2; TRBD1 is a possible D gene (5 bases). This CDR3 is 15 amino acids long. Trimming took off 2 bases at V and 1 base at J, with 11 bases between the two ends. Per germline, CDR1 MNHNS and CDR2 SASEGT. The CDR3 sequence: CASSERSGINYGYTF. The CDR3 DNA follows: TGTGCCAGCAGTGAAAGGTCAGGGATTAACTATGGCTACACCTTC.

The chain has TRBV19 and TRBJ1-1; D unresolved. V gave up 3 bases and J gave up 6 bases, with 20 bases separating them. Germline-derived CDR1 and CDR2 are LNHDA and SQIVND (reference sequence). This CDR3 is 16 amino acids long. CDR3 in amino acids: CASSMLVFRGRAEAFF. CDR3 nucleotide sequence: TGTGCCAGTAGTATGTTGGTTTTCCGGGGAAGGGCTGAAGCTTTCTTT.

This chain links TRBV19 with TRBJ1-4; no reliable D call. Per germline, CDR1 LNHDA and CDR2 SQIVND (reference sequence). The CDR3 spans 14 residues. The V and J ends lost 5 bases and 11 bases respectively, with 18 bases between them. The CDR3 here is CASSPTLRGGKLFF. The CDR3 region has the DNA TGTGCCAGTAGTCCGACGCTTAGAGGTGGGAAACTGTTTTTT.

This clone was seen only a few times. This chain joins TRBV6-1 and TRBJ2-7; D is perhaps TRBD2 (5 bases). Germline CDR1 is MNHNS and CDR2 is SASEGT. The CDR3 is 12 amino acids. The V and J ends lost 8 bases and 4 bases respectively, with 12 bases between them. This chain's CDR3 is CASSASRYEQYF. The CDR3 DNA sequence: TGTGCCAGCTCCGCTAGCAGATACGAGCAGTACTTC.

This rearrangement joins TRBV5-4 to TRBJ1-2; TRBD1 aligns across 9 bases. With 0 bases clipped from V and 5 bases from J, the junction kept 2 bases outside the gene matches. There are 14 residues in the CDR3. Germline assignment: CDR1 SGHNT and CDR2 YYREEE (reference sequence). Written as DNA, the CDR3 is TGTGCCAGCAGCTTGGGGGACAGGGTATATGGCTACACCTTC. It codes for CASSLGDRVYGYTF.

This chain joins TRBV5-1 and TRBJ2-1; 7 nucleotides match TRBD2. This CDR3 is 15 amino acids long. The germline gives CDR1 SGHRS, CDR2 YFSETQ. V shed 4 bases, J shed 1 base, and the junction held 5 bases outside the gene matches. CDR3 DNA sequence: TGCGCCAGCAGCGCTACTAGCGTATCCTACAATGAGCAGTTCTTC. Amino acids: CASSATSVSYNEQFF.

The chain is built from TRBV4-2 and TRBJ1-2; D gene uncertain. Per germline, CDR1 LGHNA and CDR2 YNFKEQ. Between the trimmed V and J ends, which lost 0 bases and 3 bases, there was a span of 11 bases. The CDR3 spans 15 residues. The CDR3 region is CASSQDFGVYYGYTF. CDR3 bases: TGTGCCAGCAGCCAAGATTTCGGGGTTTACTATGGCTACACCTTC.

The chain is built from TRBV6-7 and TRBJ2-2, with D possibly TRBD1 on 6 matching bases. TRBV6-7 is an ORF; its function is uncertain. Trimming took off 5 bases at V and 0 bases at J, with 16 bases between the two ends. The CDR3 consists of 17 residues. The CDR3 DNA sequence: TGTGCCAGCAGTAGCGGAACAGGGTTTTCGAACACCGGGGAGCTGTTTTTT. Protein sequence: CASSSGTGFSNTGELFF.

This clone has just a few counts. The chain uses TRBV7-9 and TRBJ2-1; 12 nucleotides line up with TRBD1. With 3 bases clipped from V and 7 bases from J, the junction kept 4 bases outside the gene matches. Germline CDR1 and CDR2: SEHNR and FQNEAQ (reference sequence). The CDR3 has 15 amino acids. In nucleotides, the CDR3 is TGTGCCAGCAGCTTGGGGACAGGGGGCTTAAATGAGCAGTTCTTC. Its protein product is CASSLGTGGLNEQFF.

This chain connects TRBV6-5 to TRBJ1-1, with TRBD1 matching 11 bases. Germline V gene data show CDR1 as MNHEY and CDR2 as SVGAGI. V was pared by 8 bases and J by 6 bases, with 5 bases of the junction left unmatched. This CDR3 is built from 13 residues. CDR3 residues: CASRRTGGSEAFF. CDR3 nucleotides: TGTGCCAGCCGAAGGACAGGGGGCTCTGAAGCTTTCTTT.

The chain carries TRBV11-2 and TRBJ2-1, with 7 bases matching TRBD2. The V segment lost 6 bases and the J segment 6 bases; nucleotides outside the gene matches: 11. CDR1 is SGHAT, CDR2 FQNNGV, per germline. The CDR3 is 15 residues long. CDR3 nucleotide sequence: TGTGCCAGCAGAGGTGGCGGGAGAGGGCTCAATGAGCAGTTCTTC. It codes for CASRGGGRGLNEQFF. The whole variable domain, remainder taken from reference TRBV11-2 and TRBJ2-1, is EAGVAQSPRYKIIEKRQSVAFWCNPISGHATLYWYQQILGQGPKLLIQFQNNGVVDDSQLPKDRFSAERLKGVDSTLKIQPAKLEDSAVYLCASRGGGRGLNEQFFGPGTRLTVL.

V and J are TRBV7-6 and TRBJ2-5; D may be TRBD2 (5 bases). V lost 6 bases to trimming and J lost 0 bases, with 17 bases between them. CDR1 is SGHVS, CDR2 FNYEAQ, per germline. The CDR3 runs 16 residues. As DNA, the CDR3 is TGTGCCAGCAGTAGCGAGGCAGGCCTTTACCAAGAGACCCAGTACTTC. Encoded protein: CASSSEAGLYQETQYF. Full variable domain (missing parts from reference TRBV7-6 and TRBJ2-5): GAGVSQSPRYKVTKRGQDVALRCDPISGHVSLYWYRQALGQGPEFLTYFNYEAQQDKSGLPNDRFSAERPEGSISTLTIQRTEQRDSAMYRCASSSEAGLYQETQYFGPGTRLLVL.

The chain joins TRBV6-1 to TRBJ2-7; D is uncertain. The CDR3 is 15 amino acids. Germline V lookup: CDR1 MNHNS, CDR2 SASEGT. Between the trimmed V and J ends, which lost 6 bases and 5 bases, there was a span of 20 bases. CDR3 bases: TGTGCCAGCAGGGTCCTATTCTCCGCCGTCCACGAGCAGTACTTC. Translating it yields CASRVLFSAVHEQYF.

The chain has TRBV7-2 and TRBJ2-1, with 7 bases fitting TRBD2. The trim removed 2 bases at V and 0 bases at J, leaving 1 base unmatched. The germline V gene has CDR1 SGHTA and CDR2 FQGNSA. The CDR3 length is 15 residues. In DNA, the CDR3 is TGTGCCAGCAGCTTACGGACTAGCTCCTACAATGAGCAGTTCTTC. Residues: CASSLRTSSYNEQFF.

The chain has TRBV7-6 and TRBJ2-2; 9 positions agree with TRBD1. After removal of 5 bases from V and 6 bases from J, the junction contained 10 bases not matched to a gene. From germline, CDR1 is SGHVS and CDR2 FNYEAQ. This CDR3 comprises 16 residues. In DNA form, the CDR3 reads TGTGCCAGCAGCCTCCTGACAGGGGGAGTCTCCGGGGAGCTGTTTTTT. This translates into CASSLLTGGVSGELFF.

The V and J genes are TRBV5-4 and TRBJ2-2; 9 bases match TRBD2. Germline values: CDR1 SGHNT, CDR2 YYREEE (reference sequence). With V trimmed by 1 base and J by 4 bases, 2 bases remained unmatched. The CDR3 contains 15 residues. The CDR3 DNA reads as TGTGCCAGCAGCTTGTTAGCGGGGGCCACCGGGGAGCTGTTTTTT. Translation: CASSLLAGATGELFF.

The chain has TRBV9 and TRBJ2-5; the D gene is possibly TRBD2 (7 bases). The V end was cut by 0 bases, the J end by 5 bases, with 20 bases between. CDR1 is SGDLS, CDR2 YYNGEE, per germline. The CDR3 is 17 amino acids. CDR3 sequence (DNA): TGTGCCAGCAGCGTAGCTCGTAGAAGGGGGGGCATGGAGACCCAGTACTTC. This encodes CASSVARRRGGMETQYF.

Concerning this clone: Other DNA sequences within the sample encode an identical CDR3. This chain connects TRBV6-1 to TRBJ2-5, with a possible D match to TRBD2 (5 bases). V lost 5 bases, J lost 5 bases, and 12 bases lay in between. The CDR3 contains 13 residues. Germline V gene sequence: CDR1 MNHNS, CDR2 SASEGT. The DNA for the CDR3 is TGTGCCAGCAGTAGGCTAGCACGGGAGACCCAGTACTTC. It specifies CASSRLARETQYF.

The CDR3 sequence: CASSLLPPGQGNTEAFF. The CDR3 bases are TGTGCCAGCAGTTTACTCCCGCCGGGACAGGGGAACACTGAAGCTTTCTTT. The rearrangement uses TRBV27 and TRBJ1-1; 9 nucleotides align to TRBD1. After removal of 2 bases from V and 1 base from J, the junction contained 8 bases not matched to a gene. CDR1 and CDR2 from the germline V gene are MNHEY and SMNVEV (reference sequence). The CDR3 is 17 amino acids.

The gene calls are TRBV18 and TRBJ1-2; D is unclear. Looked up from germline, CDR1 is KGHSH and CDR2 is LQKENI. This CDR3 is built from 16 residues. V gave up 5 bases and J gave up 0 bases, with 16 bases separating them. Here the CDR3 reads CASSTLTGSANYGYTF. The CDR3 nucleotides are TGTGCCAGCTCAACGCTAACGGGTTCCGCTAACTATGGCTACACCTTC. The variable domain in full, with the rest retrieved from reference TRBV18 and TRBJ1-2, is NAGVMQNPRHLVRRRGQEARLRCSPMKGHSHVYWYRQLPEEGLKFMVYLQKENIIDESGMPKERFSAEFPKEGPSILRIQQVVRGDSAAYFCASSTLTGSANYGYTFGSGTRLTVV.

V gene TRBV5-4 combines with J gene TRBJ2-5, with D maybe TRBD1 (5 bases). Trimming removed 3 bases at V and 5 bases at J, with 11 bases between. CDR1 is SGHNT, CDR2 YYREEE, per germline (reference sequence). The CDR3 contains 13 residues. The CDR3 region is CASSSRAEETQYF. CDR3 DNA sequence: TGTGCCAGCAGCTCCAGGGCTGAGGAGACCCAGTACTTC.

The chain employs TRBV9 and TRBJ2-6; 7 bases align to TRBD2. The trim removed 3 bases at V and 0 bases at J, leaving 18 bases unmatched. CDR3 length equals 21 residues. Germline lookup yields CDR1 SGDLS and CDR2 YYNGEE. CDR3 nucleotide sequence: TGTGCCAGCAGCGCAGCCTTGGGAGGGGCCGTTACTAGCTCTGGGGCCAACGTCCTGACTTTC. It codes for CASSAALGGAVTSSGANVLTF.

This clone has a single count. This chain uses TRBV7-6 with TRBJ2-2; 9 bases are a match to TRBD2. V was clipped by 3 bases and J by 2 bases; unmatched bases: 4. The CDR3 is made up of 16 amino acids. Germline-derived CDR1 and CDR2 are SGHVS and FNYEAQ. CDR3 bases: TGTGCCAGCAGCTTGTGGACTAGCGCCAACACCGGGGAGCTGTTTTTT. Its protein is CASSLWTSANTGELFF.

This sequence joins TRBV13 and TRBJ2-4; D may be TRBD1 (5 bases). Germline V lookup: CDR1 PRHDT, CDR2 FYEKMQ (reference sequence). The CDR3 covers 13 residues. V dropped 1 base and J dropped 6 bases, with 7 bases sitting between them. The chain's CDR3 is CASSLEQVNIQYF. DNA for the CDR3: TGTGCCAGCAGCTTAGAACAGGTAAACATTCAGTACTTC.

In DNA, the CDR3 is TGTGCCTGGAGTGTATCCCGGACAGGGAGGAGCACTGAAGCTTTCTTT. It specifies CAWSVSRTGRSTEAFF. V usage is TRBV30 and J usage is TRBJ1-1, with 8 bases aligning to TRBD1. Trimming removed 0 bases from V and 4 bases from J; junction bases left unmatched: 10. The CDR3 runs to 16 residues. The germline V gene encodes CDR1 GTSNPN and CDR2 SVGIG (reference sequence). Combining the CDR3 with reference TRBV30 and TRBJ1-1 gives the whole variable domain SQTIHQWPATLVQPVGSPLSLECTVEGTSNPNLYWYRQAAGRGLQLLFYSVGIGQISSEVPQNLSASRPQDRQFILSSKKLLLSDSGFYLCAWSVSRTGRSTEAFFGQGTRLTVV.

DNA of the CDR3: TGTGCCAGCTCAGGACATCCGGGACAAGGTTTCTACACCTTC. Its translation: CASSGHPGQGFYTF. The genes are TRBV18 and TRBJ1-2, with a tentative D call TRBD1 (6 bases). Trimming removed 5 bases at V and 10 bases at J, with 20 bases between. Germline CDR1 is KGHSH and CDR2 is LQKENI. The CDR3 spans 14 residues.

The rearrangement joins TRBV9 to TRBJ1-1; D perhaps matches TRBD1 (6 bases). The length of the CDR3 is 13 residues. V lost 4 bases to trimming and J lost 1 base, with 8 bases between them. CDR1 and CDR2 (germline): SGDLS, YYNGEE. The CDR3 loop reads CASSKTGNTEAFF. In DNA, the CDR3 is TGTGCCAGCAGCAAGACAGGGAACACTGAAGCTTTCTTT.

This chain connects TRBV25-1 to TRBJ2-1, with D tentatively TRBD1 (5 bases). Germline CDR1 MGHDK, CDR2 SYGVNS. Deletions cut 5 bases from V and 0 bases from J, with 14 bases between. CDR3 length: 16 residues. The CDR3 region has the DNA TGTGCCAGCAGTAGCCTCCCAGGGCACTCCTACAATGAGCAGTTCTTC. Its protein is CASSSLPGHSYNEQFF.

This clone was counted a few times. The chain employs TRBV5-1 and TRBJ2-5; TRBD1 is a possible D gene (6 bases). The CDR3 contains 14 residues. Germline loops: CDR1 SGHRS, CDR2 YFSETQ. V dropped 2 bases and J dropped 1 base, with 9 bases sitting between them. CDR3 protein: CASSFGDIQETQYF. The CDR3 bases are TGCGCCAGCAGCTTTGGGGACATCCAAGAGACCCAGTACTTC.

The chain uses TRBV5-1 and TRBJ1-1; a possible D gene is TRBD1 (5 bases). The CDR3 contains 14 residues. The germline V gene has CDR1 SGHRS and CDR2 YFSETQ. Trimming pared 3 bases from V and 8 bases from J, leaving 17 bases between. The CDR3 nucleotides read TGCGCCAGCAGCTCGACGCCAGGAGGGGACGAAGCTTTCTTT. Protein product: CASSSTPGGDEAFF. Variable domain in full (rest from reference TRBV5-1 and TRBJ1-1): KAGVTQTPRYLIKTRGQQVTLSCSPISGHRSVSWYQQTPGQGLQFLFEYFSETQRNKGNFPGRFSGRQFSNSRSEMNVSTLELGDSALYLCASSSTPGGDEAFFGQGTRLTVV.